A single T cell receptor beta chain is shown here with its context. Its antigen is not identified. This entry is derived from a study of identical twins. TCRdb reanalysed the 5' RACE reads using MiXCR and keeps one entry per CDR3 protein. Of about 570,000 distinct CDR3 sequences in the sample, around 9.6% were seen once. Study conclusions and caveats: Invariant T cells like MAIT and iNKT could partly confound the zero-insertion analyses.

The CDR3 sequence is 14 residues long. CDR1 is LGHDT and CDR2 is YNNKEL in the germline V gene (reference sequence). V gave up 8 bases and J gave up 4 bases, with 16 bases separating them. These data were likewise used in another study, on yellow fever vaccine responses in identical twins.

The V gene is TRBV3-1, the J gene TRBJ2-3; a possible D gene is TRBD1 (6 bases). The specimen sequenced was PBMCs. The sequence came from a woman aged 18-29 years in good health. The chain's CDR3 is CASQDSRKADTQYF. The CDR3 DNA is TGTGCCAGCCAGGACAGTCGTAAGGCAGATACGCAGTATTTT.